This TCR beta chain was recovered during a study of siplizumab effects on memory and regulatory T cells. This clone has a single count. Germline CDR1 and CDR2: SGHNT and YYREEE (reference sequence). With 4 bases removed from V and 5 bases from J, the gap between germline ends came to 19 bases. The length of the CDR3 is 15 residues. TCRdb's table, derived via immunoSEQ multiplex PCR, lists solely in-frame clones and lacks some. The table includes about 100,000 clones, about 91% detected once. Sequencing was performed on CD4+ T cells sorted from blood. This clonotype originated in a human donor in good health. Some clones in this sample may be carry-over from other donors' samples. The chain recombines TRBV5-4 with TRBJ2-7; possibly TRBD1 or TRBD2 for D (5 bases each). The DNA of the CDR3 is TGTGCCAGCAGCCTGGGACCGAGCTCCGGCAACGAGCAGTACTTC. This encodes CASSLGPSSGNEQYF.